These 26 T cell receptor beta chains originate from one sample sequenced in a study of T cell responses to AZD1222 COVID-19 vaccine. Data came from immunoSEQ multiplex PCR; TCRdb stores just in-frame clones and leaves some out. The top ten clones hold under 7% of a sample with about 130,000 clones, 80% to 90% of them seen once. Sample: peripheral blood, taken on day 0 of AZD1222 vaccination. The origin of the receptors is an adult in good health.

The chain is built from TRBV18 and TRBJ1-1; D may be TRBD1 (5 bases). CDR1 and CDR2 from the germline V gene are KGHSH and LQKENI. V was shortened by 3 bases and J by 5 bases, with 16 bases between the two germline ends. CDR3 length equals 15 residues. CDR3 residues: CASSPLAGSRTEAFF. DNA for the CDR3: TGTGCCAGCTCACCTTTGGCAGGGAGTAGAACTGAAGCTTTCTTT.

This clone came up once. The rearrangement joins TRBV7-2 to TRBJ2-7; no definite D call. V was clipped by 5 bases and J by 3 bases, with 8 bases between them. The length of the CDR3 is 12 residues. Germline V gene sequence: CDR1 SGHTA, CDR2 FQGNSA. The CDR3 sequence is CASSPRFYEQYF. The DNA of the CDR3 is TGTGCCAGCAGCCCCCGATTCTACGAGCAGTACTTC.

This chain links TRBV6-6 with TRBJ2-5, with D perhaps TRBD1 or TRBD2 (6 bases each). The CDR3 is made up of 14 amino acids. The germline CDR1 and CDR2 sequences are MNHNY and SVGAGI (reference sequence). The ends were cut back, 8 bases at V and 2 bases at J, with 15 bases in the middle. The DNA for the CDR3 is TGTGCCAGCCGCCGGGGGCAAAATCAAGAGACCCAGTACTTC. Protein product: CASRRGQNQETQYF.

This chain connects TRBV6-5 to TRBJ1-1; D is ambiguous. The germline V and J ends were trimmed by 0 bases and 3 bases, with 11 bases remaining between them. Germline V lookup: CDR1 MNHEY, CDR2 SVGAGI. CDR3 length equals 15 residues. The CDR3 DNA is TGTGCCAGCAGTTACTCTTATCCAGCAGACACTGAAGCTTTCTTT. Amino acids: CASSYSYPADTEAFF.

The chain links TRBV12-3 or TRBV12-4 to TRBJ2-7; D is unresolved. Trimming cost V 5 bases and J 0 bases, with 5 bases left between them. The CDR3 is 12 residues long. CDR3 sequence (DNA): TGTGCCAGCAGTAGTCCCTCCTACGAGCAGTACTTC. It translates to CASSSPSYEQYF.

The chain employs TRBV5-6 and TRBJ2-1; 12 bases are a match to TRBD2. Germline values: CDR1 SGHDT, CDR2 YYEEEE. J lost 9 bases, V lost 0 bases, and 4 bases had no gene match. The CDR3 spans 15 residues. The CDR3 sequence: CASSLGLAGGPEQFF. The CDR3 coding sequence is TGTGCCAGCAGCTTGGGGCTAGCGGGGGGGCCTGAGCAGTTCTTC. The variable domain in full, completed from reference TRBV5-6 and TRBJ2-1, reads DAGVTQSPTHLIKTRGQQVTLRCSPKSGHDTVSWYQQALGQGPQFIFQYYEEEERQRGNFPDRFSGHQFPNYSSELNVNALLLGDSALYLCASSLGLAGGPEQFFGPGTRLTVL.

V gene TRBV10-2 combines with J gene TRBJ1-2; TRBD1 is a possible D gene (5 bases). The ends were cut back, 3 bases at V and 2 bases at J, with 7 bases in the middle. This CDR3 spans 13 amino acids. CDR1 WSHSY and CDR2 SAAADI come from the germline V gene. The CDR3 DNA reads as TGCGCCAGCAGTGACACAGGAAACTATGGCTACACCTTC. It encodes CASSDTGNYGYTF.

This chain links TRBV5-1 with TRBJ2-7; D is ambiguous. Trimming took off 0 bases at V and 1 base at J, with 8 bases between the two ends. CDR1 is SGHRS, CDR2 YFSETQ, per germline. This CDR3 comprises 14 residues. Here the CDR3 DNA reads TGCGCCAGCAGCTTGGTCCAGGAGTCCTACGAGCAGTACTTC. It specifies CASSLVQESYEQYF.

The rearrangement links TRBV9 to TRBJ2-1; D is unclear. The germline V and J ends were trimmed by 0 bases and 6 bases, with 7 bases remaining between them. The CDR3 covers 13 residues. The germline V gene has CDR1 SGDLS and CDR2 YYNGEE. The CDR3: CASSVGNSNEQFF. The CDR3 DNA is TGTGCCAGCAGCGTAGGAAATAGCAATGAGCAGTTCTTC.

The chain has TRBV4-2 and TRBJ1-4, with TRBD1 matching 8 bases. This CDR3 contains 16 residues. CDR1 is LGHNA, CDR2 YNFKEQ, per germline. V trimming: 0 bases; J trimming: 6 bases; junction bases outside the gene matches: 6. In nucleotides, the CDR3 is TGTGCCAGCAGCCAAGACACCGGGACAGGTGATGAAAAACTGTTTTTT. As protein: CASSQDTGTGDEKLFF.

V usage is TRBV4-2 and J usage is TRBJ2-5, with TRBD2 identical over 12 bases. After removal of 0 bases from V and 2 bases from J, the junction contained 7 bases not matched to a gene. The germline gives CDR1 LGHNA, CDR2 YNFKEQ. The CDR3 is 18 residues long. The CDR3 DNA reads as TGTGCCAGCAGCCAAGATGGACTAGCGGGAATAAGGCAAGAGACCCAGTACTTC. This gives the protein CASSQDGLAGIRQETQYF.

This chain connects TRBV6-5 to TRBJ2-1, with D perhaps matching TRBD1 (6 bases). V lost 10 bases and J lost 5, with 18 bases in between. From germline, CDR1 is MNHEY and CDR2 SVGAGI. The CDR3 runs to 14 residues. This chain's CDR3 is CATKSGQINNEQFF. The CDR3, as DNA: TGTGCCACAAAGTCAGGACAGATTAACAATGAGCAGTTCTTC.

V gene TRBV19 combines with J gene TRBJ1-2; TRBD1 might be the D (6 bases). Germline V lookup: CDR1 LNHDA, CDR2 SQIVND (reference sequence). The CDR3 runs 12 residues. V was shortened by 6 bases and J by 8 bases, with 13 bases between the two germline ends. CDR3 coding DNA: TGTGCCAGTAGGAGGACAGAACTGGGCTACACCTTC. Its translation: CASRRTELGYTF. Supplemented by reference TRBV19 and TRBJ1-2, the full variable domain reads DGGITQSPKYLFRKEGQNVTLSCEQNLNHDAMYWYRQDPGQGLRLIYYSQIVNDFQKGDIAEGYSVSREKKESFPLTVTSAQKNPTAFYLCASRRTELGYTFGSGTRLTVV.

This rearrangement joins TRBV5-6 to TRBJ2-1; 11 bases match TRBD2. In germline, CDR1 is SGHDT, CDR2 YYEEEE. This CDR3 region has 15 residues. V dropped 1 base and J dropped 10; count of bases not matched to a gene: 7. CDR3 sequence: CASSLLAGGFLEQFF. CDR3 in DNA: TGTGCCAGCAGCTTGCTAGCGGGAGGCTTTCTCGAGCAGTTCTTC.

This clone was seen more than once but under ten times. The chain has TRBV18 and TRBJ1-1, with D possibly TRBD1 on 5 matching bases. The V end lost 2 bases, the J end lost 5 bases, and 18 bases lay between the germline ends. CDR1 and CDR2 (germline): KGHSH, LQKENI. This CDR3 is 16 amino acids long. CDR3 in DNA: TGTGCCAGCTCACCAGATGGACAAGCGGGGGTTACTGAAGCTTTCTTT. This codes for CASSPDGQAGVTEAFF. Using reference TRBV18 and TRBJ1-1 for the parts outside the CDR3, the full variable domain is NAGVMQNPRHLVRRRGQEARLRCSPMKGHSHVYWYRQLPEEGLKFMVYLQKENIIDESGMPKERFSAEFPKEGPSILRIQQVVRGDSAAYFCASSPDGQAGVTEAFFGQGTRLTVV.

The chain links TRBV9 to TRBJ2-3, with D unclear. Germline CDR1 and CDR2: SGDLS and YYNGEE. The CDR3 contains 13 residues. Trimming left V 0 bases short and J 6 bases short, with 8 bases between. The CDR3: CASSVGTGDTQYF. CDR3 nucleotides: TGTGCCAGCAGCGTAGGGACCGGGGATACGCAGTATTTT.

The rearrangement links TRBV28 to TRBJ1-5; D might be TRBD1 (5 bases). The CDR3 extends over 14 amino acids. The germline gives CDR1 MDHEN, CDR2 SYDVKM. V dropped 6 bases and J dropped 6 bases, with 15 bases sitting between them. This CDR3 reads CASSLTWDAQPQHF. Here the CDR3 DNA reads TGTGCCAGCAGCCTCACATGGGACGCTCAGCCCCAGCATTTT. The full variable domain, completed using reference TRBV28 and TRBJ1-5, is DVKVTQSSRYLVKRTGEKVFLECVQDMDHENMFWYRQDPGLGLRLIYFSYDVKMKEKGDIPEGYSVSREKKERFSLILESASTNQTSMYLCASSLTWDAQPQHFGDGTRLSIL.

This chain links TRBV9 with TRBJ2-1; TRBD1 matches at 7 bases. There are 16 residues in the CDR3. V lost 4 bases, J lost 12 bases, and 19 bases stayed unmatched. CDR1 is SGDLS and CDR2 is YYNGEE in the germline V gene. The CDR3 DNA reads as TGTGCCAGCAGCTCACCCCCCAGGGGGACGTCGAAAGGGCAGTTCTTC. The encoded protein is CASSSPPRGTSKGQFF.

V and J are TRBV18 and TRBJ1-5; D call uncertain. V was pared by 3 bases and J by 2 bases, with 11 bases between. Per the germline V gene, CDR1 is KGHSH and CDR2 is LQKENI. The CDR3 spans 15 residues. The CDR3 DNA is TGTGCCAGCTCACCTCAGAAGGTTGGCAATCAGCCCCAGCATTTT. Amino acids: CASSPQKVGNQPQHF.

The V and J genes are TRBV5-5 and TRBJ2-1, with 8 nucleotides matching TRBD1. The CDR3 consists of 15 residues. The V gene end was trimmed by 0 bases and the J gene end by 8 bases; junction bases not matched to a gene: 7. Germline V gives CDR1 SGHKS, CDR2 YYEKEE (reference sequence). CDR3 in amino acids: CASSLEGQGAYEQFF. In DNA, the CDR3 is TGTGCCAGCAGCTTGGAGGGGCAGGGGGCCTATGAGCAGTTCTTC. The full variable domain, rest sourced from reference TRBV5-5 and TRBJ2-1, is DAGVTQSPTHLIKTRGQQVTLRCSPISGHKSVSWYQQVLGQGPQFIFQYYEKEERGRGNFPDRFSARQFPNYSSELNVNALLLGDSALYLCASSLEGQGAYEQFFGPGTRLTVL.

The CDR3 DNA sequence: TGCGCCAGCAGCCAAATAAAACAGGGAAAATTGGCCTATGGCTACACCTTC. Residues: CASSQIKQGKLAYGYTF. This chain uses TRBV4-1 with TRBJ1-2; maybe TRBD1 (6 bases). CDR3 size: 17 residues. Germline CDR1 is MGHRA and CDR2 is YSYEKL. V was clipped by 2 bases and J by 4 bases, with 20 bases between them.

The V gene is TRBV7-9, the J gene TRBJ2-3; D remains unclear. This CDR3 is built from 11 residues. Germline lookup yields CDR1 SEHNR and CDR2 FQNEAQ (reference sequence). Trimming cost V 6 bases and J 8 bases, with 9 bases left between them. The CDR3 spells CASRAEGTQYF. The CDR3 region has the DNA TGTGCCAGCAGGGCGGAAGGTACGCAGTATTTT.

The gene calls are TRBV2 and TRBJ1-6, with 10 positions matching TRBD1. This CDR3 is 14 amino acids long. The V gene's germline CDR1 is SNHLY and CDR2 FYNNEI. With V trimmed by 9 bases and J by 9 bases, 8 bases remained unmatched. Here the CDR3 DNA reads TGTGCCAGAGCCTCCGGGACAGGGGTTTCACCCCTCCACTTT. Translating gives CARASGTGVSPLHF.

This clone has a handful of counts. The V and J genes are TRBV12-2 and TRBJ2-3; no DNA check was done on the table's D call, TRBD1. TRBV12-2 corresponds to a pseudogene. The CDR3 loop spans 18 amino acids. The CDR3 sequence: CASRSPPGTRDSTDTQYF. CDR3 in DNA: TGTGCAAGTCGCTCACCCCCCGGGACACGAGATAGCACAGATACGCAGTATTTT.

In this sample, this clone turned up a few times. This chain uses TRBV30 with TRBJ2-7; D is ambiguous. Per the germline V gene, CDR1 is GTSNPN and CDR2 is SVGIG (reference sequence). The CDR3 is 13 residues long. Between the trimmed V and J ends, which lost 2 bases and 2 bases, there was a span of 10 bases. The CDR3 region is CAWSSAEPYEQYF. The CDR3 bases are TGTGCCTGGAGTTCTGCGGAACCCTACGAGCAGTACTTC.

V usage is TRBV6-5 and J usage is TRBJ1-1; D remains unclear. The CDR3 spans 13 residues. V was shortened by 7 bases and J by 3 bases, with 12 bases between the two germline ends. From germline, CDR1 is MNHEY and CDR2 SVGAGI. CDR3 bases: TGTGCCAGCACCCCCGGACCCTACACTGAAGCTTTCTTT. Translated: CASTPGPYTEAFF.